The clone carrying this T cell receptor (beta chain) occurred a few times. Germline CDR1 is MNHEY and CDR2 is SMNVEV (reference sequence). Trimming cost V 3 bases and J 6 bases; bases outside gene matches: 2. The CDR3 consists of 13 residues. Original data processing: The assay estimated nucleated cells by amplifying reference gene primers. Only in-frame clones appear in the TCRdb table, and some are missing; sequencing was by immunoSEQ multiplex PCR. That table supplies the V and J calls and clone size; D and trimming were determined from the DNA. The table shows fewer than 250,000 clones, with about 83% occurring only once. These data are taken from a study of blood T cell repertoires in COVID-19.

The rearrangement links TRBV27 to TRBJ1-5, with 7 bases lining up with TRBD1. The receptor comes from a woman in her 70s with active or convalescent COVID-19. Specimen: peripheral blood. CDR3 nucleotide sequence: TGTGCCAGCAGTTTCCAGGGGGGTCAGCCCCAGCATTTT. Translating it yields CASSFQGGQPQHF.